Presented here are 9 T cell receptor beta chains from one specimen sequenced in a study of T cells in Graves' hyperthyroidism and ophthalmopathy. Amplification yielded TCR beta CDR3 regions, with RNA transcripts as the source. The HTBI set primed first-round TCR CDR3 RT-PCR. TCRdb analysed the multiplex PCR reads with MiXCR anew, one entry per CDR3 protein. The sample has 500,000 to 650,000 distinct CDR3 sequences; approximately 14% are singletons. The sequenced material came from blood. These receptors all stem from a woman in her fifties or sixties with Graves' ophthalmopathy.

Many counts were recorded for this clonotype. The rearrangement links TRBV7-2 to TRBJ2-1, with 11 nucleotides matching TRBD2. Per germline, CDR1 SGHTA and CDR2 FQGNSA. The V gene end was trimmed by 2 bases and the J gene end by 10 bases; junction bases not matched to a gene: 16. CDR3 length: 18 amino acids. The CDR3 DNA follows: TGTGCCAGCAGCTTAAACGCACGATTAGCGGGAGGGCCGGGAGAGCAGTTCTTC. Protein product: CASSLNARLAGGPGEQFF.

The table lists this clonotype with many counts. The chain recombines TRBV6-1 with TRBJ1-6, with a tentative D call TRBD1 (5 bases). V lost 5 bases and J lost 1, with 12 bases in between. The CDR3 extends over 16 amino acids. CDR1 is MNHNS, CDR2 SASEGT, per germline. DNA for the CDR3: TGTGCCAGCAGTTTGAGGGGAGGGTCCTATAATTCACCCCTCCACTTT. As protein: CASSLRGGSYNSPLHF.

This clonotype came up once. This rearrangement joins TRBV18 to TRBJ2-7; 7 positions agree with TRBD1. V lost 3 bases, J lost 1 base, and 6 bases stayed unmatched. Looked up from germline, CDR1 is KGHSH and CDR2 is LQKENI. The CDR3 length is 15 residues. CDR3 DNA: TGTGCCAGCTCACCGGGGACAGCGGAATCCTACGAGCAGTACTTC. Its protein is CASSPGTAESYEQYF.

V is TRBV7-8 and J is TRBJ2-7; no clear D gene. CDR3 length: 14 residues. V was pared by 1 base and J by 5 bases, with 12 bases between. Germline V gene data show CDR1 as SGHVS and CDR2 as FQNEAQ. CDR3 sequence reads: CASSLVLGPHEQYF. DNA for the CDR3: TGTGCCAGCAGCTTAGTATTGGGCCCTCACGAGCAGTACTTC.

V usage is TRBV5-1 and J usage is TRBJ2-7; 7 bases line up with TRBD1. This CDR3 is built from 14 residues. Trimming cost V 0 bases and J 3 bases; bases outside gene matches: 3. Germline values: CDR1 SGHRS, CDR2 YFSETQ. The CDR3 spells CASSLGDRDYEQYF. The CDR3 region has the DNA TGCGCCAGCAGCTTGGGGGACAGAGACTACGAGCAGTACTTC.

This clonotype appeared a few times. The chain employs TRBV20-1 and TRBJ2-1, with a weak D call TRBD2 (5 bases). The CDR3 totals 16 residues. V was clipped by 6 bases and J by 8 bases, with 26 bases between them. The germline V gene encodes CDR1 DFQATT and CDR2 SNEGSKA (reference sequence). The CDR3 bases are TGCAGTGCCACCCCGGGGAGCAATCGATTTTTAGATGAGCAGTTCTTC. Its protein is CSATPGSNRFLDEQFF.

This clonotype was recorded a few times. The chain joins TRBV12-3 or TRBV12-4 to TRBJ1-3; D call uncertain. The ends were cut back, 7 bases at V and 3 bases at J, with 16 bases in the middle. The length of the CDR3 is 15 residues. This CDR3 is CASTWVDQVGNTIYF. The CDR3 DNA is TGTGCCAGCACCTGGGTCGATCAGGTTGGAAACACCATATATTTT.

This clonotype appeared a single time. The chain employs TRBV7-8 and TRBJ2-7; the match to TRBD1 covers 9 bases. V lost 7 bases, J lost 2 bases, and 3 bases stayed unmatched. Germline-derived CDR1 and CDR2 are SGHVS and FQNEAQ. The CDR3 spans 13 residues. The CDR3 is CASKQGAPYEQYF. The CDR3 region has the DNA TGTGCCAGCAAACAGGGGGCCCCCTACGAGCAGTACTTC.

This clonotype was seen more than once but under ten times. The chain joins TRBV20-1 to TRBJ1-5; no firm D call. The CDR3 runs 15 residues. V was clipped by 0 bases and J by 3 bases, with 12 bases between them. Germline CDR1 reads DFQATT; CDR2 reads SNEGSKA (reference sequence). CDR3 DNA sequence: TGCAGTGCTAGAGAGTGGACTCCCCCCAATCAGCCCCAGCATTTT. It translates to CSAREWTPPNQPQHF.